The rows below give T cell receptor beta chains drawn from one sample of a study of blood T cell repertoires in COVID-19. Some clones are missing from TCRdb's copy, which holds only in-frame ones; the method was immunoSEQ multiplex PCR. The sample yields about 81,000 clones, more than 75% seen once. The material sequenced was peripheral blood. The receptor set was obtained from a human donor in a cohort sampled during active COVID-19. The CDR3 runs from the conserved cysteine through the conserved F or W. Each record gives: J gene, D gene, V gene, clone size, CDR3 DNA, CDR3 protein. The D gene is left open where the match is weak. Clone size is shown for a subset of rows, as once, few, many or a class of expanded clone.

TRBJ1-1,NA,TRBV21-1,few,TGTGCCAGCAGCTATGATCCGGGACAGGGGGTATGCAACACTGAAGCTTTCTTT,CASSYDPGQGVCNTEAFF
TRBJ1-1,TRBD1,TRBV11-2,NA,TGTGCCAGCAGCTTAGGACAGGGAACTGAAGCTTTCTTT,CASSLGQGTEAFF
TRBJ1-5,NA,TRBV3-1/TRBV3-2,NA,TGTGCCAGCAGCCAAGTCGTTAGCAATCAGCCCCAGCATTTT,CASSQVVSNQPQHF
TRBJ2-3,NA,TRBV19,NA,TGTGCCAGTAGTATTGTACGGGGGACCTTAGGGGCAGATACGCAGTATTTT,CASSIVRGTLGADTQYF
TRBJ1-5,TRBD1,TRBV2,NA,TGTGCCAGCAGCCGAAACCGGGACAGGGGAGGAACTAGCAATCAGCCCCAGCATTTT,CASSRNRDRGGTSNQPQHF
TRBJ1-1,NA,TRBV6-5,NA,TGTGCCAGCATTGGGGGCCCCACTGAAGCTTTCTTT,CASIGGPTEAFF
TRBJ2-1,TRBD2,TRBV9,NA,TGTGCCAGCAGCGTAGCGGGGGGGTCCTACAATGAGCAGTTCTTC,CASSVAGGSYNEQFF
TRBJ2-3,TRBD2,TRBV19,NA,TGTGCCAGTTCGACTAGCGGGGGACTGGGTACGCAGTATTTT,CASSTSGGLGTQYF
TRBJ2-1,NA,TRBV18,NA,TGTGCCAGCTCACCACGGGCCTCCATTGGCCCCTACAATGAGCAGTTCTTC,CASSPRASIGPYNEQFF
TRBJ1-2,TRBD1,TRBV5-1,NA,TGCGCCAGCAGGACAGAGGGGGACAGGGAATCTGGCTACACCTTC,CASRTEGDRESGYTF
TRBJ2-4,NA,TRBV9,NA,TGTGCCAGCAGCGCGACTTTAGCCAAAAACATTCAGTACTTC,CASSATLAKNIQYF
TRBJ1-3,NA,TRBV5-1,NA,TGCGCCAGCAGCTTGGATGGGGGCGCGTCTGGAAACACCATATATTTT,CASSLDGGASGNTIYF
TRBJ2-3,TRBD1,TRBV9,once,TGTGCCAGCAGCCCAAAAATGGGGACAGGGCACACAGATACGCAGTATTTT,CASSPKMGTGHTDTQYF
TRBJ2-7,TRBD1,TRBV3-1/TRBV3-2,NA,TGTGCCAGCAGCCAGGTCAGGGGGACGGGGGAGCAGTACTTC,CASSQVRGTGEQYF
TRBJ2-7,TRBD1,TRBV25-1,NA,TGTGCCAGCAGCGGTCCTGGGACAGGGTCCTACGAGCAGTACTTC,CASSGPGTGSYEQYF
TRBJ2-7,TRBD1,TRBV5-4,NA,TGTGCCAGCAGCGCGGACAGGATCTACGAGCAGTACTTC,CASSADRIYEQYF